A selection of T cell receptor beta chains follows, all from one sample in a study of T-cell reconstitution after alpha-beta-depleted transplantation in children. Each CDR3 protein gets one entry after TCRdb re-called the PCR reads with MiXCR. The repertoire holds over 150,000 distinct CDR3 sequences, approximately 6.9% seen once, with about 5.9% in the top ten. Here the sequenced sample was PBMCs, taken before TCRalphabeta/CD19-depleted stem cell transplant. These receptor sequences come from a boy aged 2-9 years with acute lymphoblastic leukemia, due to receive a stem cell transplant. The CDR3 runs from the conserved cysteine through the conserved F or W. Each record gives: CDR3 length, D gene, V gene, J gene, clone size, CDR3 protein, CDR3 DNA. The D gene is left open where the match is weak. Clone size is shown for a subset of rows, as once, few, many or a class of expanded clone.

>12|.|TRBV3-1|TRBJ2-5|few
CASSQRAETQYF
TGTGCCAGCAGCCAACGAGCAGAGACCCAGTACTTC
>15|.|TRBV20-1|TRBJ2-5|many
CSASPPHFYQETQYF
TGCAGTGCTAGCCCGCCGCATTTCTACCAAGAGACCCAGTACTTC
>14|.|TRBV29-1|TRBJ1-2|many
CSVSSAGAVYGYTF
TGCAGCGTATCATCGGCGGGGGCCGTCTATGGCTACACCTTC
>16|TRBD2|TRBV7-9|TRBJ2-3|.
CASSLYAGEGTDTQYF
TGTGCCAGCAGCTTATATGCGGGAGAGGGGACAGATACGCAGTATTTT
>14|.|TRBV6-2/TRBV6-3|TRBJ2-2|many
CATEPGENTGELFF
TGTGCCACCGAACCGGGGGAAAACACCGGGGAGCTGTTTTTT
>12|TRBD1|TRBV6-1|TRBJ2-1|many
CASRRTGNEQFF
TGTGCCAGCAGGAGGACAGGGAATGAGCAGTTCTTC
>14|TRBD2|TRBV20-1|TRBJ2-7|many
CSAISSGSIHEQYF
TGCAGTGCTATATCTAGCGGGAGTATCCACGAGCAGTACTTC
>16|TRBD2|TRBV7-2|TRBJ2-1|many
CASSRAGTSVYNEQFF
TGTGCCAGCAGCAGAGCCGGGACTAGCGTGTACAATGAGCAGTTCTTC
>13|TRBD1|TRBV29-1|TRBJ2-7|many
CSVETDRGYEQYF
TGCAGCGTTGAAACTGACAGGGGCTACGAGCAGTACTTC
>15|TRBD2|TRBV20-1|TRBJ2-5|many
CSAAPSQAGQETQYF
TGCAGTGCCGCCCCCTCCCAAGCGGGACAAGAGACCCAGTACTTC
>16|.|TRBV7-8|TRBJ2-2|many
CASSLTLGANTGELFF
TGTGCCAGCAGCTTAACCCTCGGAGCTAACACCGGGGAGCTGTTTTTT
>16|.|TRBV20-1|TRBJ2-7|many
CSARDPQGPLGNEQYF
TGCAGTGCTAGAGATCCCCAAGGCCCACTAGGGAACGAGCAGTACTTC
>14|.|TRBV6-1|TRBJ2-2|many
CASRVTANTGELFF
TGTGCCAGCAGGGTGACGGCTAACACCGGGGAGCTGTTTTTT
>15|.|TRBV28|TRBJ1-1|.
CASSPRYGPNTEAFF
TGTGCCAGCAGTCCGCGTTACGGTCCGAACACTGAAGCTTTCTTT
>13|.|TRBV28|TRBJ2-7|few
CASSSGGRFEQYF
TGTGCCAGCAGTTCCGGGGGGCGATTCGAGCAGTACTTC
>17|.|TRBV7-9|TRBJ1-1|many
CASSGTGGSHQETEAFF
TGTGCCAGCAGCGGAACGGGCGGCAGTCATCAGGAGACTGAAGCTTTCTTT
>13|.|TRBV7-2|TRBJ2-1|many
CASRAGPHNEQFF
TGTGCCAGCAGAGCCGGGCCCCACAATGAGCAGTTCTTC
>12|.|TRBV28|TRBJ2-1|many
CASKTDGDEQFF
TGTGCCAGCAAGACCGACGGGGATGAGCAGTTCTTC
>15|.|TRBV5-1|TRBJ1-1|few
CASSLAGGGMTEAFF
TGCGCCAGCAGCTTGGCGGGCGGGGGAATGACTGAAGCTTTCTTT
>17|TRBD2|TRBV5-1|TRBJ2-7|.
CASSLGGLAEAVYEQYF
TGCGCCAGCAGCTTGGGCGGACTAGCGGAAGCGGTCTACGAGCAGTACTTC
>14|.|TRBV6-1|TRBJ2-2|.
CASRAGQNTGELFF
TGTGCCAGCAGGGCGGGACAGAACACCGGGGAGCTGTTTTTT
>14|TRBD1|TRBV28|TRBJ2-3|many
CASRPRQGKDTQYF
TGTGCCAGCAGGCCTAGACAGGGGAAAGATACGCAGTATTTT
>11|TRBD1|TRBV29-1|TRBJ2-5|many
CSVGRGETQYF
TGCAGCGTTGGCAGGGGGGAGACCCAGTACTTC
>14|TRBD1|TRBV12-3/TRBV12-4|TRBJ1-2|many
CASSTGTEPSGYTF
TGTGCCAGCAGTACCGGGACAGAGCCCTCTGGCTACACCTTC
>14|.|TRBV29-1|TRBJ2-1|many
CTTIPAGSYNEQFF
TGCACCACCATTCCCGCTGGCTCCTACAATGAGCAGTTCTTC
>14|TRBD1|TRBV10-2|TRBJ1-2|few
CASRTGGPTGGYTF
TGCGCCAGCAGGACAGGGGGCCCCACGGGGGGCTACACCTTC
>12|.|TRBV28|TRBJ1-2|many
CASSLSGYGYTF
TGTGCCAGCAGTTTATCTGGGTATGGCTACACCTTC
>16|TRBD2|TRBV28|TRBJ2-1|.
CASTPRAGPHYNEYFF
TGTGCCAGCACCCCTAGAGCGGGGCCTCACTACAATGAGTATTTCTTC
>15|TRBD1|TRBV5-6|TRBJ2-7|many
CASSLGGTGTYEQYF
TGTGCCAGCAGCTTGGGTGGGACAGGGACCTACGAGCAGTACTTC
>11|.|TRBV29-1|TRBJ2-2|many
CSALGTGELFF
TGCAGTGCGCTCGGCACCGGGGAGCTGTTTTTT
>14|.|TRBV20-1|TRBJ2-7|many
CSCGRPRFSYEQYF
TGCAGTTGCGGACGGCCCAGATTCTCCTACGAGCAGTACTTC
>14|TRBD1|TRBV5-1|TRBJ2-7|many
CASSLRTGFYEQYF
TGCGCCAGCAGCTTGAGGACAGGGTTCTACGAGCAGTACTTC
>16|TRBD1|TRBV12-3/TRBV12-4|TRBJ1-5|many
CASSLATGGSGQPQHF
TGTGCCAGCAGTTTAGCAACAGGGGGCTCAGGGCAGCCCCAGCATTTT
>15|TRBD1|TRBV5-6|TRBJ1-1|few
CASQRGQGTNTEAFF
TGTGCCAGCCAGAGGGGACAGGGGACGAACACTGAAGCTTTCTTT
>12|TRBD1|TRBV5-1|TRBJ2-7|many
CASRTDRDEQYF
TGCGCCAGCAGGACCGACAGGGACGAGCAGTACTTC
>15|TRBD1|TRBV6-4|TRBJ2-1|many
CASSDQQGAGNEQFF
TGTGCCAGCAGTGACCAACAGGGGGCCGGGAATGAGCAGTTCTTC
>14|.|TRBV20-1|TRBJ2-5|.
CSARVFLGTETQYF
TGCAGTGCTAGAGTCTTTCTGGGAACAGAGACCCAGTACTTC
>19|TRBD2|TRBV11-3|TRBJ2-7|.
CASSLGGGLAGFRDYEQYF
TGTGCCAGCAGCTTAGGGGGGGGACTAGCGGGGTTTCGGGACTACGAGCAGTACTTC
>15|.|TRBV28|TRBJ2-7|many
CASSLKRAVRYEQYF
TGTGCCAGCAGTTTAAAAAGGGCCGTCCGATACGAGCAGTACTTC
>12|.|TRBV20-1|TRBJ1-1|few
CSASSQAIEAFF
TGCAGTGCTAGTTCACAGGCTATTGAAGCTTTCTTT
>14|TRBD2|TRBV6-2/TRBV6-3|TRBJ2-1|many
CASNPSGTYNEQFF
TGTGCCAGCAACCCTAGCGGGACTTACAATGAGCAGTTCTTC
>17|TRBD2|TRBV7-8|TRBJ2-3|many
CASSLVVVSGDTDTQYF
TGTGCCAGCAGCTTAGTTGTTGTTAGCGGGGACACAGATACGCAGTATTTT
>16|.|TRBV4-3|TRBJ2-3|many
CASSQEMGLITDTQYF
TGCGCCAGCAGCCAAGAGATGGGACTGATCACAGATACGCAGTATTTT
>14|TRBD1|TRBV18|TRBJ2-1|many
CASSPRDRDGEQFF
TGTGCCAGCTCACCACGGGACAGGGATGGTGAGCAGTTCTTC
>11|TRBD2|TRBV12-3/TRBV12-4|TRBJ2-3|many
CASNLGLVKYF
TGTGCCAGCAACCTGGGACTAGTGAAGTATTTT
>16|.|TRBV6-5|TRBJ2-3|.
CASSWRGQRGTDTQYF
TGTGCCAGCAGTTGGCGGGGACAGCGGGGCACAGATACGCAGTATTTT
>14|.|TRBV7-2|TRBJ2-7|many
CASSPWLSSYEQYF
TGTGCCAGCAGCCCCTGGTTAAGCTCCTACGAGCAGTACTTC
>17|.|TRBV7-2|TRBJ2-5|few
CASSLWAGGGSQETQYF
TGTGCCAGCAGCCTTTGGGCCGGGGGCGGTTCTCAAGAGACCCAGTACTTC
>13|.|TRBV2|TRBJ2-3|few
CASSASVADTQYF
TGTGCCAGCAGTGCCTCGGTCGCAGATACGCAGTATTTT
>14|TRBD2|TRBV20-1|TRBJ2-1|few
CSTSGGNHYNEQFF
TGCAGTACTAGCGGGGGGAATCACTACAATGAGCAGTTCTTC
>16|TRBD2|TRBV6-1|TRBJ2-7|many
CASSEWLAGAPYEQYF
TGTGCCAGCAGTGAATGGCTAGCGGGAGCCCCCTACGAGCAGTACTTC
>15|TRBD1|TRBV29-1|TRBJ1-4|many
CSVEEFGDRGEKLFF
TGCAGCGTTGAAGAATTCGGCGACAGGGGTGAAAAACTGTTTTTT
>15|.|TRBV6-5|TRBJ2-1|many
CASSLFKVAGLEQFF
TGTGCCAGCAGTCTCTTTAAAGTCGCGGGTCTTGAGCAGTTCTTC
>15|.|TRBV2|TRBJ2-3|few
CASRGGGARTDTQYF
TGTGCCAGCAGGGGGGGCGGAGCCCGCACAGATACGCAGTATTTT
>16|TRBD2|TRBV7-2|TRBJ2-1|many
CASSAGSGGKYNEQFF
TGTGCCAGCAGCGCCGGTAGCGGGGGGAAATACAATGAGCAGTTCTTC